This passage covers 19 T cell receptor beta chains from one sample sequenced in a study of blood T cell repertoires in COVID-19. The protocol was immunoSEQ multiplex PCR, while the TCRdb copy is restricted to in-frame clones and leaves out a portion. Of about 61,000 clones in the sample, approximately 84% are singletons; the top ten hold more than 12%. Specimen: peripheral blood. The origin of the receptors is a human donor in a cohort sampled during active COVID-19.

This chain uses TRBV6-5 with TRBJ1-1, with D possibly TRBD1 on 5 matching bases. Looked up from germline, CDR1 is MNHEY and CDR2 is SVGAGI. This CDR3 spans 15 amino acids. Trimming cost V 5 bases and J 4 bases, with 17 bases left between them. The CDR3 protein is CASSIDGTRSTEAFF. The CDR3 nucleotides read TGTGCCAGCAGTATCGACGGGACTAGGTCCACTGAAGCTTTCTTT.

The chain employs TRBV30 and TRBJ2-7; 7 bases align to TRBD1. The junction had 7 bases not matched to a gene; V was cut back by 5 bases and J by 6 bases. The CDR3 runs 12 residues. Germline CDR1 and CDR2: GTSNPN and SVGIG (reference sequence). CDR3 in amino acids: CAWARGLGEQYF. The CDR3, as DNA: TGTGCCTGGGCCAGGGGGTTGGGCGAGCAGTACTTC. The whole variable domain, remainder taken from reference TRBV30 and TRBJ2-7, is SQTIHQWPATLVQPVGSPLSLECTVEGTSNPNLYWYRQAAGRGLQLLFYSVGIGQISSEVPQNLSASRPQDRQFILSSKKLLLSDSGFYLCAWARGLGEQYFGPGTRLTVT.

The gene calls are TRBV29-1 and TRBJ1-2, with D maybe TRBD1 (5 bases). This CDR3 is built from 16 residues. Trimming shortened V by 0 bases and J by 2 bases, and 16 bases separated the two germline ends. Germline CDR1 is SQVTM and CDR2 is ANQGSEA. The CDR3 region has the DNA TGCAGCGTTGAAGATGGAGGGGCAGGGAGCAACTATGGCTACACCTTC. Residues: CSVEDGGAGSNYGYTF.

In nucleotides, the CDR3 is TGTGCCAGCAGGACACAGGGTCCTGGAAACACCATATATTTT. It specifies CASRTQGPGNTIYF. This chain joins TRBV7-2 and TRBJ1-3; TRBD1 is a possible D gene (6 bases). The germline V and J ends were trimmed by 6 bases and 2 bases, with 11 bases remaining between them. This CDR3 is 14 amino acids long. The V gene's germline CDR1 is SGHTA and CDR2 FQGNSA.

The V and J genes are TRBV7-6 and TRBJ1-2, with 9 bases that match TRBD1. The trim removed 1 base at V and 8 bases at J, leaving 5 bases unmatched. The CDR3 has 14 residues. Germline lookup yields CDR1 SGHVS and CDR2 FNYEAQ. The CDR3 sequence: CASSLGGTGRGYTF. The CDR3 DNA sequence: TGTGCCAGCAGCTTAGGTGGGACAGGGAGAGGCTACACCTTC.

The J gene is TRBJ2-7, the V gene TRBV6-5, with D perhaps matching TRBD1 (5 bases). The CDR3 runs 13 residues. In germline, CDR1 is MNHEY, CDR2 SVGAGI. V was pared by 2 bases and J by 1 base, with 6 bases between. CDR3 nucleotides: TGTGCCAGCAGTTACAGGGGTTCCTACGAGCAGTACTTC. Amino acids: CASSYRGSYEQYF.

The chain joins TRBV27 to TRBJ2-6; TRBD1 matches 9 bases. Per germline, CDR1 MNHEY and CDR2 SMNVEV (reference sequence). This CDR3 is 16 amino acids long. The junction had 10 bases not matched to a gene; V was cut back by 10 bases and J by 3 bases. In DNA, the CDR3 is TGTGCCACCGGGGGACAGGGTTCAAGTGGGGCCAACGTCCTGACTTTC. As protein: CATGGQGSSGANVLTF. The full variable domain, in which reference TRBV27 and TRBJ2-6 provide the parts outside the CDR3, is EAQVTQNPRYLITVTGKKLTVTCSQNMNHEYMSWYRQDPGLGLRQIYYSMNVEVTDKGDVPEGYKVSRKEKRNFPLILESPSPNQTSLYFCATGGQGSSGANVLTFGAGSRLTVL.

The CDR3 DNA sequence: TGTGCCAGCAGGACAGGGTCCACAGATACGCAGTATTTT. Its protein is CASRTGSTDTQYF. The chain recombines TRBV14 with TRBJ2-3; TRBD1 agrees at 7 bases. After removal of 6 bases from V and 2 bases from J, the junction contained 2 bases not matched to a gene. This CDR3 is built from 13 residues. Germline loops: CDR1 SGHDN, CDR2 FVKESK.

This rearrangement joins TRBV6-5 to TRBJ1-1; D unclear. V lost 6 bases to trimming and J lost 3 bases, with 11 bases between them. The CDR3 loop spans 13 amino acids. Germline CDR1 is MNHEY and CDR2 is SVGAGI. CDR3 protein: CASSRLLHTEAFF. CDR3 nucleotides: TGTGCCAGCAGCCGACTGCTGCACACTGAAGCTTTCTTT.

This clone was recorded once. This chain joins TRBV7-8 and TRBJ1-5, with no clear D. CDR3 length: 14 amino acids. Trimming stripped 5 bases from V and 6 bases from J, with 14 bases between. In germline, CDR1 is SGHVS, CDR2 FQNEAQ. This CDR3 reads CASSEAGLRQPQHF. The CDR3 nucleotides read TGTGCCAGCAGCGAAGCCGGGTTGCGTCAGCCCCAGCATTTT.

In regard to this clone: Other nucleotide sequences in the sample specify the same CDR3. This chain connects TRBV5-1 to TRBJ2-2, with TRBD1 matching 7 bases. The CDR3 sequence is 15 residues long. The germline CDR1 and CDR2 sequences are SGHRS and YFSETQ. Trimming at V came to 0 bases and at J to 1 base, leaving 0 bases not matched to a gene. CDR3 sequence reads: CASSLGQGNTGELFF. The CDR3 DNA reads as TGCGCCAGCAGCTTGGGACAGGGGAACACCGGGGAGCTGTTTTTT.

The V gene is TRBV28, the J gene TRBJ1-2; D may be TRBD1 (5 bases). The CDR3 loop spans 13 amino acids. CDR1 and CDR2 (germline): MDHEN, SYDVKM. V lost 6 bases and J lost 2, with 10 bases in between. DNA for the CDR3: TGTGCCAGCAGAGATCCAGGGAACTATGGCTACACCTTC. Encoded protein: CASRDPGNYGYTF.

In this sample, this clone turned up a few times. CDR3 nucleotides: TGTGCCAGCAGTCGGTCCCCTAGCGGGACAGATACGCAGTATTTT. Encoded protein: CASSRSPSGTDTQYF. V usage is TRBV25-1 and J usage is TRBJ2-3; 8 nucleotides agree with TRBD2. Germline lookup yields CDR1 MGHDK and CDR2 SYGVNS. CDR3 length: 15 amino acids. Losses at the gene ends were 5 bases for V and 3 bases for J; bases not matched to a gene: 7.

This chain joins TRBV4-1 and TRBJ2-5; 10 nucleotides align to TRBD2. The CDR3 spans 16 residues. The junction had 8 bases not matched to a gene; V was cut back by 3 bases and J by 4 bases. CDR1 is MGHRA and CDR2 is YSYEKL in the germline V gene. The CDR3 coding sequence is TGCGCCAGCAGCCAGATGCTAGCGGGAGTTCGAGAGACCCAGTACTTC. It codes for CASSQMLAGVRETQYF.

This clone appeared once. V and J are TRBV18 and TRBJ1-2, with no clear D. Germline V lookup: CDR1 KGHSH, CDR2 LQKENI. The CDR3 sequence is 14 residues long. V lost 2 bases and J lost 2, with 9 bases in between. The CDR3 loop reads CASSPGPGNYGYTF. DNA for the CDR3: TGTGCCAGCTCACCAGGGCCAGGAAACTATGGCTACACCTTC.

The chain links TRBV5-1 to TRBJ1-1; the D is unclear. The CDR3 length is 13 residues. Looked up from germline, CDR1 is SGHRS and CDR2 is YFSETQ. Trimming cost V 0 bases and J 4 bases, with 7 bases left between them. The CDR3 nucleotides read TGCGCCAGCAGCTTGGCCGGGATCACTGAAGCTTTCTTT. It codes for CASSLAGITEAFF. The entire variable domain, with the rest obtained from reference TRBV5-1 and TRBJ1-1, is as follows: KAGVTQTPRYLIKTRGQQVTLSCSPISGHRSVSWYQQTPGQGLQFLFEYFSETQRNKGNFPGRFSGRQFSNSRSEMNVSTLELGDSALYLCASSLAGITEAFFGQGTRLTVV.

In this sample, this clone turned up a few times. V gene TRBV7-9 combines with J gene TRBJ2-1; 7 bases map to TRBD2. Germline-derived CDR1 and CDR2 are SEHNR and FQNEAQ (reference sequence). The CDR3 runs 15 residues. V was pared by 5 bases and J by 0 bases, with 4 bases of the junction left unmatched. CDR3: CASSGRASSYNEQFF. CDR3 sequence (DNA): TGTGCCAGCAGCGGGAGGGCTAGCTCCTACAATGAGCAGTTCTTC.

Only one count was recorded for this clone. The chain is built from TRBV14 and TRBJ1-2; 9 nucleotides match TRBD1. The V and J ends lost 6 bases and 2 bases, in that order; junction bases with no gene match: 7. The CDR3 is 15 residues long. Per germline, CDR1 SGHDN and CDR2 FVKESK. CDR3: CASRGQGIGNYGYTF. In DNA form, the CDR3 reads TGTGCCAGCAGGGGACAGGGAATCGGGAACTATGGCTACACCTTC. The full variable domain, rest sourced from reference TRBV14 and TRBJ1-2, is EAGVTQFPSHSVIEKGQTVTLRCDPISGHDNLYWYRRVMGKEIKFLLHFVKESKQDESGMPNNRFLAERTGGTYSTLKVQPAELEDSGVYFCASRGQGIGNYGYTFGSGTRLTVV.

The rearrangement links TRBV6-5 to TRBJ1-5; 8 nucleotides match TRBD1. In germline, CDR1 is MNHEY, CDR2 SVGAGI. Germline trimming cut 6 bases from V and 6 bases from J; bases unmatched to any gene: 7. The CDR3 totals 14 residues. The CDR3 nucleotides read TGTGCCAGCAGCCAACAGGGGGGTGGTCAGCCCCAGCATTTT. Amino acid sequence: CASSQQGGGQPQHF.